This T cell receptor (beta chain) comes out of a study of CD8 T cells in ankylosing spondylitis. The study, taken as a whole, reports: Significant enrichment of disease-linked clones was reportedly seen in matched ankylosing spondylitis synovial fluid. Disease-linked clones were CD8+ and relatively rare in peripheral blood. A TCR beta motif made of about 8 highly homologous variants seemed typical of ankylosing spondylitis blood. Some motif variants had been reported before (in reactive arthritis synovial fluid and blood).

In this sample, this clonotype turned up many times. The antigen is undetermined. The CDR3 length is 13 residues. Germline V gene data show CDR1 as MNHEY and CDR2 as SVGEGT. V dropped 1 base and J dropped 6 bases, with 10 bases sitting between them. Preparation of TCR beta libraries was done by quantitative 5'-RACE with molecular barcodes. TCRdb reprocessed the 5' RACE reads with MiXCR, giving one entry per CDR3 protein. The sample yields about 390,000 distinct CDR3 sequences, around 24% seen once. The sequence derives from a male donor with ankylosing spondylitis. This sequence joins TRBV6-2 or TRBV6-3 and TRBJ2-7, with D unclear. The sample consisted of blood, either unsorted or a sorted T cell fraction (not recorded which). The DNA for the CDR3 is TGTGCCAGCAGTTACTTGCTAAGCAGCGAGCAGTACTTC. Its protein product is CASSYLLSSEQYF.